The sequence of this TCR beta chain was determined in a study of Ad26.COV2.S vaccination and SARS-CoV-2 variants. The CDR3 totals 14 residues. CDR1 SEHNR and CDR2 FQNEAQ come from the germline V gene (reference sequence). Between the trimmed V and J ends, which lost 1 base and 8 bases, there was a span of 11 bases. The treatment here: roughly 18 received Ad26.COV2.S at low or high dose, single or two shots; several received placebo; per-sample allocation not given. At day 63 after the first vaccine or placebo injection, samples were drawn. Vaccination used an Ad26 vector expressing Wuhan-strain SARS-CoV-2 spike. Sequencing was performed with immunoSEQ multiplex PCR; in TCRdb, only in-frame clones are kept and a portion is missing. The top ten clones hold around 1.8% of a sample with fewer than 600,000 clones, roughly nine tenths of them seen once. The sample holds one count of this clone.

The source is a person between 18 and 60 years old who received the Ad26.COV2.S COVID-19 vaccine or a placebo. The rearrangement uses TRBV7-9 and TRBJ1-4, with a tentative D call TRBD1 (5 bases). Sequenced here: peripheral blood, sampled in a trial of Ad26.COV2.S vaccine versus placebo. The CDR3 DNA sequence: TGTGCCAGCAGCTTAGAGGGTTCAGGGGAAAAACTGTTTTTT. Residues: CASSLEGSGEKLFF.